The 24 T cell receptor beta chains reported below all come from one sample, sequenced in a study of cytomegalovirus exposure and HLA in healthy donors. 60 Vbeta and 13 Jbeta primers were used in PCR. Some clones are missing from TCRdb's copy, which holds only in-frame ones; the method was immunoSEQ multiplex PCR. The data show 98,000 or so clones, with 76% seen just once and approximately 5% held by the top ten. Input material: PBMCs. These TCRs come from a woman aged 18-29 years in good health and CMV-seropositive.

The gene calls are TRBV5-1 and TRBJ1-4, with D perhaps matching TRBD1 (5 bases). Germline V CDR1 and CDR2: SGHRS, YFSETQ. The CDR3 length is 15 residues. The V gene lost 2 bases and the J gene lost 1 base, with 9 bases spanning the gap. CDR3 sequence (DNA): TGCGCCAGCAGCTTTAGCACAGGAACTAATGAAAAACTGTTTTTT. Translating it yields CASSFSTGTNEKLFF.

J is TRBJ2-1 and V is TRBV6-1; 9 bases align to TRBD1. J gave up 2 bases and V 3 bases, and 8 bases lay outside the gene matches. The CDR3 has 17 amino acids. Germline V CDR1 and CDR2: MNHNS, SASEGT. The CDR3 reads CASSESLQGAPYNEQFF. CDR3 bases: TGTGCCAGCAGTGAGAGCCTACAGGGGGCCCCCTACAATGAGCAGTTCTTC.

The chain uses TRBV19 and TRBJ2-6; the D gene is possibly TRBD2 (6 bases). The V and J ends lost 1 base and 4 bases respectively, with 11 bases between them. Germline lookup yields CDR1 LNHDA and CDR2 SQIVND (reference sequence). The CDR3 has 16 residues. CDR3 in DNA: TGTGCCAGTAGTATAGTGGGGGGTCCAGGGGCCAACGTCCTGACTTTC. This sequence encodes CASSIVGGPGANVLTF.

The rearrangement joins TRBV2 to TRBJ2-1; 11 bases fit TRBD2. V shed 8 bases and J 3 bases; nucleotides not matched to a gene: 3. The CDR3 extends over 14 amino acids. Germline lookup yields CDR1 SNHLY and CDR2 FYNNEI. The CDR3 loop reads CASLLAGGYNEQFF. The CDR3 DNA sequence: TGTGCCAGCCTCCTAGCGGGAGGCTACAATGAGCAGTTCTTC. The complete variable domain, with remaining parts taken from reference TRBV2 and TRBJ2-1, reads EPEVTQTPSHQVTQMGQEVILRCVPISNHLYFYWYRQILGQKVEFLVSFYNNEISEKSEIFDDQFSVERPDGSNFTLKIRSTKLEDSAMYFCASLLAGGYNEQFFGPGTRLTVL.

The chain combines TRBV7-9 with TRBJ2-7; 8 bases align to TRBD1. The CDR3 sequence is 15 residues long. J gave up 6 bases and V 4 bases, and 11 bases lay outside the gene matches. Germline V gives CDR1 SEHNR, CDR2 FQNEAQ (reference sequence). CDR3 in amino acids: CASSYNPGQAPEQYF. The DNA for the CDR3 is TGTGCCAGCAGCTATAATCCGGGACAGGCTCCCGAGCAGTACTTC. Drawing the rest from reference TRBV7-9 and TRBJ2-7, the complete variable domain is DTGVSQNPRHKITKRGQNVTFRCDPISEHNRLYWYRQTLGQGPEFLTYFQNEAQLEKSRLLSDRFSAERPKGSFSTLEIQRTEQGDSAMYLCASSYNPGQAPEQYFGPGTRLTVT.

This clone was counted a few times. V usage is TRBV28 and J usage is TRBJ1-1, with D unclear. The CDR3 runs 14 residues. Looked up from germline, CDR1 is MDHEN and CDR2 is SYDVKM. V lost 5 bases and J lost 1, with 11 bases in between. In nucleotides, the CDR3 is TGTGCCAGCAGTCCCCTAGTATCGAACACTGAAGCTTTCTTT. This gives the protein CASSPLVSNTEAFF.

This clone was counted between two and nine times. The V and J genes are TRBV27 and TRBJ1-4; the D gene is possibly TRBD1 (6 bases). The CDR3 is 15 amino acids. Germline lookup yields CDR1 MNHEY and CDR2 SMNVEV (reference sequence). With 5 bases removed from V and 7 bases from J, the gap between germline ends came to 17 bases. CDR3 in DNA: TGTGCCAGCAGTCGGGGAGGGGGTGATACTGAAAAACTGTTTTTT. Encoded protein: CASSRGGGDTEKLFF.

The chain joins TRBV15 to TRBJ2-7; maybe TRBD1 (6 bases). With 8 bases removed from V and 2 bases from J, the gap between germline ends came to 10 bases. The CDR3 has 12 amino acids. Germline loops: CDR1 LNHNV, CDR2 YYDKDF (reference sequence). CDR3 bases: TGTGCCACCGAACAGGGAGCCTACGAGCAGTACTTC. Translating gives CATEQGAYEQYF. The whole variable domain, remainder taken from reference TRBV15 and TRBJ2-7, is DAMVIQNPRYQVTQFGKPVTLSCSQTLNHNVMYWYQQKSSQAPKLLFHYYDKDFNNEADTPDNFQSRRPNTSFCFLDIRSPGLGDTAMYLCATEQGAYEQYFGPGTRLTVT.

The gene calls are TRBV30 and TRBJ2-3; 8 bases agree with TRBD1. The germline V gene encodes CDR1 GTSNPN and CDR2 SVGIG (reference sequence). Unmatched junction bases numbered 8, after V lost 2 bases and J lost 4 bases. This CDR3 region has 15 residues. As DNA, the CDR3 is TGTGCCTGGAGTCCACAGACAGGGGACGCAGATACGCAGTATTTT. Residues: CAWSPQTGDADTQYF.

The rearrangement uses TRBV2 and TRBJ2-7, with TRBD1 identical over 7 bases. The CDR3 length is 14 residues. The V segment lost 6 bases and the J segment 1 base; nucleotides outside the gene matches: 6. Germline V gene sequence: CDR1 SNHLY, CDR2 FYNNEI. The CDR3, as DNA: TGTGCCAGCAGAGTCGGCAGGGGGTCCTACGAGCAGTACTTC. Amino acid sequence: CASRVGRGSYEQYF. Filled out from reference TRBV2 and TRBJ2-7, the complete variable domain reads EPEVTQTPSHQVTQMGQEVILRCVPISNHLYFYWYRQILGQKVEFLVSFYNNEISEKSEIFDDQFSVERPDGSNFTLKIRSTKLEDSAMYFCASRVGRGSYEQYFGPGTRLTVT.

The V and J genes are TRBV4-1 and TRBJ1-1, with 8 bases aligning to TRBD1. Germline assignment: CDR1 MGHRA and CDR2 YSYEKL. CDR3 length equals 14 residues. J was trimmed by 4 bases and V by 5 bases; bases with no gene match: 6. CDR3 DNA: TGCGCCAGCAGCAATGGACAGGGACTCACTGAAGCTTTCTTT. This codes for CASSNGQGLTEAFF.

This rearrangement joins TRBV5-1 to TRBJ2-1; D is unclear. CDR1 and CDR2 (germline): SGHRS, YFSETQ. CDR3 length equals 15 residues. The ends were cut back, 4 bases at V and 5 bases at J, with 16 bases in the middle. This chain's CDR3 is CASSPPAGWNNEQFF. The CDR3 DNA sequence: TGCGCCAGCAGCCCCCCGGCCGGGTGGAACAATGAGCAGTTCTTC.

In this sample, this clone turned up a few times. The chain couples TRBV11-1 to TRBJ1-2; the match to TRBD1 covers 8 bases. This CDR3 contains 15 residues. J was trimmed by 5 bases and V by 0 bases; bases with no gene match: 5. The germline CDR1 and CDR2 sequences are SGHAT and FQDESV (reference sequence). CDR3 sequence (DNA): TGTGCCAGCAGCTTAGCCGGGACAGGAGGGTATGGCTACACCTTC. Protein: CASSLAGTGGYGYTF.

This chain joins TRBV7-6 and TRBJ2-2, with D maybe TRBD2 (6 bases). V lost 6 bases to trimming and J lost 3 bases, with 17 bases between them. Per the germline V gene, CDR1 is SGHVS and CDR2 is FNYEAQ. The CDR3 sequence is 16 residues long. The CDR3 DNA is TGTGCCAGCAGTTTCCCGCGGGGTGTCGACACCGGGGAGCTGTTTTTT. Amino acids: CASSFPRGVDTGELFF.

The rearrangement joins TRBV7-2 to TRBJ1-1; no reliable D call. Germline CDR1 SGHTA, CDR2 FQGNSA. The CDR3 contains 13 residues. V lost 5 bases and J lost 1, with 8 bases in between. The CDR3 is CASSPFQNTEAFF. The CDR3 DNA is TGTGCCAGCAGCCCATTCCAGAACACTGAAGCTTTCTTT.

The rearrangement joins TRBV6-5 to TRBJ2-7; D is undetermined. From germline, CDR1 is MNHEY and CDR2 SVGAGI. Trimming cost V 2 bases and J 5 bases, with 10 bases left between them. The CDR3 sequence is 13 residues long. CDR3 bases: TGTGCCAGCAGTTACGCCGGCAGGCACGAGCAGTACTTC. This codes for CASSYAGRHEQYF.

This clone showed up just a few times. The chain joins TRBV2 to TRBJ1-5; the D gene is possibly TRBD1 (6 bases). The CDR3 sequence is 14 residues long. V lost 4 bases and J lost 5, with 12 bases in between. Germline values: CDR1 SNHLY, CDR2 FYNNEI. Written as DNA, the CDR3 is TGTGCCAGCAGTGTAGAAGGGGGGGATCAGCCCCAGCATTTT. It specifies CASSVEGGDQPQHF. Variable domain in full (rest from reference TRBV2 and TRBJ1-5): EPEVTQTPSHQVTQMGQEVILRCVPISNHLYFYWYRQILGQKVEFLVSFYNNEISEKSEIFDDQFSVERPDGSNFTLKIRSTKLEDSAMYFCASSVEGGDQPQHFGDGTRLSIL.

The V call is TRBV29-1, the J call TRBJ2-7, with 12 bases that match TRBD2. Germline values: CDR1 SQVTM, CDR2 ANQGSEA. Trimming at V came to 4 bases and at J to 2 bases, leaving 0 bases not matched to a gene. CDR3 length: 13 amino acids. The CDR3 spells CSVGLAGAYEQYF. The CDR3 DNA sequence: TGCAGCGTTGGACTAGCGGGAGCCTACGAGCAGTACTTC.

This chain's CDR3 is CTSSQERIAGGIYEQYF. The CDR3 nucleotides read TGCACCAGCAGCCAGGAAAGAATAGCGGGAGGAATCTACGAGCAGTACTTC. The chain is built from TRBV1 and TRBJ2-7; the DNA was not compared with TRBD2, the D call given in the table. TRBV1 is a pseudogene locus. CDR3 length: 17 amino acids.

V gene TRBV10-3 combines with J gene TRBJ1-5; D may be TRBD1 (6 bases). CDR1 and CDR2 (germline): ENHRY, SYGVKD. V was cut by 11 bases and J by 5 bases, with 28 bases left in between. The CDR3 runs 17 residues. CDR3 amino acids: CAQFSLNTKGGDQPQHF. DNA of the CDR3: TGTGCCCAGTTTAGTTTAAACACAAAGGGGGGGGATCAGCCCCAGCATTTT.

In DNA, the CDR3 is TGTGCCAGCAGCTTAAGCGGGAGGGGATCGGGGGAGCAGTACTTC. Residues: CASSLSGRGSGEQYF. The J gene is TRBJ2-7, the V gene TRBV11-2, with 10 bases identical to TRBD2. This CDR3 is built from 15 residues. Trimming took 2 bases from V and 7 from J; bases not matched to a gene: 8. Germline CDR1 and CDR2: SGHAT and FQNNGV.

Only a few counts were recorded for this clone. The rearrangement links TRBV10-3 to TRBJ1-2; D gene unclear. CDR1 and CDR2 from the germline V gene are ENHRY and SYGVKD. The CDR3 sequence is 14 residues long. V lost 3 bases to trimming and J lost 0 bases, with 8 bases between them. CDR3 sequence: CAISDEQTNYGYTF. The CDR3, as DNA: TGTGCCATCAGTGACGAACAGACTAACTATGGCTACACCTTC.

The chain is built from TRBV2 and TRBJ1-3; no definite D call. Trimming left V 8 bases short and J 10 bases short, with 18 bases between. This CDR3 contains 13 residues. Germline V gene sequence: CDR1 SNHLY, CDR2 FYNNEI. Here the CDR3 DNA reads TGTGCCAGCGGCTCGGAGGTTTTAGGAACCATATATTTT. The encoded protein is CASGSEVLGTIYF. The entire variable domain, with the rest obtained from reference TRBV2 and TRBJ1-3, is as follows: EPEVTQTPSHQVTQMGQEVILRCVPISNHLYFYWYRQILGQKVEFLVSFYNNEISEKSEIFDDQFSVERPDGSNFTLKIRSTKLEDSAMYFCASGSEVLGTIYFGEGSWLTVV.

This clone was picked up a small number of times. For the CDR3, the DNA is TGTGCCAGCAGCCCCTTGACGCGGGAGACGGGCGAGCAGTACTTC. Protein: CASSPLTRETGEQYF. The chain carries TRBV5-6 and TRBJ2-7; 7 bases match TRBD2. The V gene end was trimmed by 4 bases and the J gene end by 6 bases; junction bases not matched to a gene: 13. Germline lookup yields CDR1 SGHDT and CDR2 YYEEEE. CDR3 length: 15 amino acids.